Following are 18 T cell receptor beta chains from one sample sequenced in a study of cytomegalovirus exposure and HLA in healthy donors. Primers included in the PCR were 60 Vbeta and 13 Jbeta primers. Generated by immunoSEQ multiplex PCR, the TCRdb table keeps only in-frame clones and is missing some. The table lists about 92,000 clones, roughly 70% of them singletons. Material: PBMCs. These receptors came from a man aged 50 or older in good health and CMV-seronegative.

The V call is TRBV6-6, the J call TRBJ2-3, with TRBD1 matching over 9 bases. There are 16 residues in the CDR3. The V gene's germline CDR1 is MNHNY and CDR2 SVGAGI (reference sequence). The V and J ends lost 8 bases and 4 bases, in that order; junction bases with no gene match: 13. CDR3 DNA sequence: TGTGCCAGCGGCAAAACCGGGACAGGGAGACCAGATACGCAGTATTTT. Translated: CASGKTGTGRPDTQYF.

The V and J genes are TRBV4-2 and TRBJ1-3, with 8 bases fitting TRBD1. Germline V gene data show CDR1 as LGHNA and CDR2 as YNFKEQ. The CDR3 spans 20 residues. V was clipped by 3 bases and J by 0 bases; unmatched bases: 16. The CDR3 is CASSHGQGQIFSFSGNTIYF. The CDR3 bases are TGTGCCAGCAGCCACGGACAGGGTCAAATCTTCTCCTTCTCTGGAAACACCATATATTTT.

The CDR3 DNA reads as TGTGCCAGCAGCTTGGACGGGGTGGCAGAGACCCAGTACTTC. This gives the protein CASSLDGVAETQYF. The chain combines TRBV7-3 with TRBJ2-5; D perhaps matches TRBD2 (5 bases). Germline V gene data show CDR1 as SGHTA and CDR2 as FQGTGA. CDR3 length: 14 amino acids. With 3 bases removed from V and 4 bases from J, the gap between germline ends came to 12 bases.

This sequence joins TRBV11-3 and TRBJ2-1; TRBD1 is a possible D gene (5 bases). From germline, CDR1 is SGHNT and CDR2 YENEEA. The ends were cut back, 3 bases at V and 5 bases at J, with 11 bases in the middle. CDR3 size: 14 residues. The CDR3 here is CASSFGQRNNEQFF. In nucleotides, the CDR3 is TGTGCCAGCAGCTTTGGACAAAGAAACAATGAGCAGTTCTTC.

This chain uses TRBV2 with TRBJ2-1, with TRBD2 matching 7 bases. Germline V gives CDR1 SNHLY, CDR2 FYNNEI. There are 14 residues in the CDR3. Trimming cost V 4 bases and J 2 bases; bases outside gene matches: 2. In DNA form, the CDR3 reads TGTGCCAGCAGTGTGGCGGGGGCCTACAATGAGCAGTTCTTC. Protein product: CASSVAGAYNEQFF.

This clone was picked up a small number of times. V and J are TRBV2 and TRBJ1-6; D is unclear. V lost 3 bases, J lost 7 bases, and 7 bases lay in between. There are 13 residues in the CDR3. The germline V gene encodes CDR1 SNHLY and CDR2 FYNNEI. The CDR3 loop reads CASSDTANSPLHF. The CDR3 coding sequence is TGTGCCAGCAGTGATACAGCAAATTCACCCCTCCACTTT.

This chain joins TRBV7-9 and TRBJ1-4; D gene ambiguous. Germline V lookup: CDR1 SEHNR, CDR2 FQNEAQ (reference sequence). The CDR3 sequence is 17 residues long. V was shortened by 1 base and J by 0 bases, with 12 bases between the two germline ends. The CDR3 DNA reads TGTGCCAGCAGCTTAGGGGTCAGGCCAGCAACTAATGAAAAACTGTTTTTT. This codes for CASSLGVRPATNEKLFF.

The chain uses TRBV6-6 and TRBJ2-1; 11 nucleotides agree with TRBD2. This CDR3 comprises 16 residues. Germline lookup yields CDR1 MNHNY and CDR2 SVGAGI (reference sequence). The ends lost 5 bases at V and 4 bases at J; junction bases unmatched: 7. CDR3 in DNA: TGTGCCAGCAGTACTACTAGCGGGAGAGTTTACAATGAGCAGTTCTTC. The encoded protein is CASSTTSGRVYNEQFF.

The genes are TRBV7-8 and TRBJ1-6; D may be TRBD1 (6 bases). Trimming pared 5 bases from V and 13 bases from J, leaving 12 bases between. The CDR3 runs 12 residues. The V gene's germline CDR1 is SGHVS and CDR2 FQNEAQ. This CDR3 is CASSPTGPPLHF. DNA for the CDR3: TGTGCCAGCAGCCCGACAGGCCCGCCCCTCCACTTT.

This clone is a singleton in its sample. This chain connects TRBV7-8 to TRBJ1-5; D gene uncertain. The CDR3 length is 13 residues. Germline-derived CDR1 and CDR2 are SGHVS and FQNEAQ. Trimming shortened V by 2 bases and J by 1 base, and 3 bases separated the two germline ends. For the CDR3, the DNA is TGTGCCAGCAGCTTACAGAGCAATCAGCCCCAGCATTTT. Residues: CASSLQSNQPQHF.

V usage is TRBV5-4 and J usage is TRBJ2-7, with a weak D call TRBD2 (7 bases). The CDR3 has 14 residues. Trimming removed 1 base at V and 3 bases at J, with 11 bases between. CDR1 is SGHNT and CDR2 is YYREEE in the germline V gene (reference sequence). DNA of the CDR3: TGTGCCAGCAGCTTGACGGGGGGCGACTACGAGCAGTACTTC. This gives the protein CASSLTGGDYEQYF.

V and J are TRBV10-2 and TRBJ2-2, with 8 bases aligning to TRBD2. Trimming took 4 bases from V and 6 from J; bases not matched to a gene: 4. The germline V gene has CDR1 WSHSY and CDR2 SAAADI. The length of the CDR3 is 14 residues. The CDR3 nucleotides read TGCGCCAGCAGTGGGACTAGCCGGGCCGGGGAGCTGTTTTTT. Its protein product is CASSGTSRAGELFF.

A few counts support this clone. The chain uses TRBV6-1 and TRBJ1-1; 8 bases agree with TRBD1. This CDR3 is 13 amino acids long. The germline V gene encodes CDR1 MNHNS and CDR2 SASEGT. The junction had 6 bases not matched to a gene; V was cut back by 9 bases and J by 3 bases. The CDR3 protein is CASPRGLDTEAFF. The CDR3 coding sequence is TGTGCCAGTCCCAGGGGGCTTGACACTGAAGCTTTCTTT.

This clone was observed a single time. The chain joins TRBV29-1 to TRBJ2-1, with D perhaps TRBD1 (6 bases). This CDR3 comprises 18 residues. V lost 0 bases and J lost 2, with 20 bases in between. Looked up from germline, CDR1 is SQVTM and CDR2 is ANQGSEA. The CDR3 reads CSVEDLWGRDKTYNEQFF. The CDR3 region has the DNA TGCAGCGTTGAAGATTTGTGGGGCCGGGACAAAACCTACAATGAGCAGTTCTTC.

The rearrangement joins TRBV7-6 to TRBJ2-3; 10 bases align to TRBD2. J gave up 4 bases and V 5 bases, and 12 bases lay outside the gene matches. Germline assignment: CDR1 SGHVS and CDR2 FNYEAQ. The CDR3 spans 17 residues. The CDR3 loop is CASSTLGTSGDSDTQYF. The CDR3 bases are TGTGCCAGCAGCACCCTCGGAACTAGCGGGGATTCAGATACGCAGTATTTT.

The chain is built from TRBV18 and TRBJ2-3; possibly TRBD2 for D (8 bases). Germline CDR1 reads KGHSH; CDR2 reads LQKENI. V lost 5 bases and J 0 bases, leaving 18 bases between the germline ends. The CDR3 sequence is 17 residues long. CDR3 amino acids: CASSFRQGGGSTDTQYF. CDR3 bases: TGTGCCAGCTCATTTCGACAGGGCGGGGGGAGCACAGATACGCAGTATTTT.

The chain recombines TRBV5-8 with TRBJ2-7, with 9 positions matching TRBD1. Germline V gene sequence: CDR1 SGHTS, CDR2 YDEGEE. The CDR3 consists of 14 residues. V was pared by 0 bases and J by 9 bases, with 7 bases of the junction left unmatched. The CDR3 sequence is CASSLGDRAAGQYV. The CDR3 nucleotides are TGTGCCAGCAGCTTGGGGGACAGGGCTGCGGGGCAGTACGTC.

The rearrangement links TRBV7-8 to TRBJ2-5, with D possibly TRBD1 on 6 matching bases. This CDR3 spans 14 amino acids. Germline CDR1 and CDR2: SGHVS and FQNEAQ. V was clipped by 3 bases and J by 6 bases, with 14 bases between them. The CDR3 reads CASSFWRTVQTQYF. The DNA of the CDR3 is TGTGCCAGCAGCTTCTGGCGGACAGTTCAGACCCAGTACTTC.